The 26 T cell receptor beta chains presented below share a single source sample, sequenced in a study of blood T cell repertoires in COVID-19. Assay: immunoSEQ multiplex PCR; the TCRdb copy retains only in-frame clones and omits some. The repertoire includes under 200,000 clones, around 80% of them detected once, and around a fifth sits in the top ten. Sequencing used PBMCs or T cells enriched from blood (not recorded which). Receptor source: a woman aged 65 to 85 in a cohort exposed to, infected with or recovered from COVID-19 (not recorded which).

This clone appeared a single time. The gene calls are TRBV29-1 and TRBJ2-5, with D possibly matching TRBD1 (5 bases). The V gene lost 6 bases and the J gene lost 4 bases, with 12 bases spanning the gap. This CDR3 region has 12 residues. Germline CDR1 and CDR2: SQVTM and ANQGSEA. Written as DNA, the CDR3 is TGCAGCGTCCAACAGGTATCAGAGACCCAGTACTTC. It translates to CSVQQVSETQYF. Looking up the rest from reference TRBV29-1 and TRBJ2-5 gives the full variable domain: SAVISQKPSRDICQRGTSLTIQCQVDSQVTMMFWYRQQPGQSLTLIATANQGSEATYESGFVIDKFPISRPNLTFSTLTVSNMSPEDSSIYLCSVQQVSETQYFGPGTRLLVL.

CDR3 sequence (DNA): TGTGCCAGCAGCTGGGACAGGGTAGGGCAAGAGACCCAGTACTTC. It specifies CASSWDRVGQETQYF. The V call is TRBV7-2, the J call TRBJ2-5; the match to TRBD1 covers 9 bases. CDR1 is SGHTA, CDR2 FQGNSA, per germline. The trim removed 4 bases at V and 2 bases at J, leaving 5 bases unmatched. This CDR3 has 15 amino acids.

This chain uses TRBV20-1 with TRBJ2-3, with TRBD1 matching 8 bases. Germline V lookup: CDR1 DFQATT, CDR2 SNEGSKA (reference sequence). This CDR3 has 15 residues. V was pared by 6 bases and J by 5 bases, with 13 bases of the junction left unmatched. CDR3 sequence: CSASGAGQGIDTQYF. Here the CDR3 DNA reads TGCAGTGCCAGTGGAGCCGGACAGGGAATAGATACGCAGTATTTT.

The V gene is TRBV11-3, the J gene TRBJ1-1, with a possible D match to TRBD1 (6 bases). Germline CDR1 reads SGHNT; CDR2 reads YENEEA. V was pared by 3 bases and J by 0 bases, with 11 bases between. The CDR3 is made up of 15 amino acids. This CDR3 reads CASSFTGTMNTEAFF. The CDR3 DNA is TGTGCCAGCAGCTTCACAGGGACCATGAACACTGAAGCTTTCTTT.

As concerns this clone: Additional DNA sequences in this sample encode the identical CDR3. The chain is built from TRBV3-1 (or the pseudogene TRBV3-2) and TRBJ2-3, with 15 bases identical to TRBD2. In germline, CDR1 is LGHDT, CDR2 YNNKEL (reference sequence). With 4 bases clipped from V and 6 bases from J, the junction kept 5 bases outside the gene matches. This CDR3 contains 16 residues. The CDR3 nucleotides read TGTGCCAGCAGCCTTGGACTAGCGGGAGGGGGGGATACGCAGTATTTT. Protein product: CASSLGLAGGGDTQYF.

The chain combines TRBV3-1 (or the pseudogene TRBV3-2) with TRBJ2-3; no firm D call. Per germline, CDR1 LGHDT and CDR2 YNNKEL (reference sequence). This CDR3 spans 13 amino acids. Trimming pared 4 bases from V and 6 bases from J, leaving 11 bases between. The CDR3 reads CASSPYSPDTQYF. In DNA, the CDR3 is TGTGCCAGCAGCCCTTATTCCCCGGATACGCAGTATTTT.

The rearrangement joins TRBV6-6 to TRBJ1-5, with D possibly matching TRBD1 (5 bases). V was clipped by 10 bases and J by 3 bases, with 16 bases between them. Germline V gene sequence: CDR1 MNHNY, CDR2 SVGAGI (reference sequence). This CDR3 contains 14 residues. CDR3 coding DNA: TGTGCCACCCGGCGGGACGGTACCAATCAGCCCCAGCATTTT. It yields the protein CATRRDGTNQPQHF.

This chain connects TRBV28 to TRBJ2-7; 10 bases are a match to TRBD2. The CDR3 runs 13 residues. Germline V lookup: CDR1 MDHEN, CDR2 SYDVKM. V dropped 8 bases and J dropped 6; count of bases not matched to a gene: 7. CDR3 sequence reads: CASGTSGNLEQYF. DNA for the CDR3: TGTGCCAGCGGAACTAGCGGGAATCTCGAGCAGTACTTC.

This clone appeared a few times. In nucleotides, the CDR3 is TGCGCCAGCAGCCGTCTGCTAACTAACTATGGCTACACCTTC. Encoded protein: CASSRLLTNYGYTF. The chain recombines TRBV5-1 with TRBJ1-2; D ambiguous. This CDR3 comprises 14 residues. The V gene lost 4 bases and the J gene lost 0 bases, with 10 bases spanning the gap. The germline V gene has CDR1 SGHRS and CDR2 YFSETQ.

The rearrangement links TRBV7-2 to TRBJ2-4; D gene uncertain. The V gene lost 2 bases and the J gene lost 0 bases, with 11 bases spanning the gap. Germline V gene sequence: CDR1 SGHTA, CDR2 FQGNSA. The CDR3 totals 16 residues. CDR3 region: CASSLPVTLAKNIQYF. In nucleotides, the CDR3 is TGTGCCAGCAGCTTACCGGTCACTCTAGCCAAAAACATTCAGTACTTC.

The rearrangement links TRBV11-2 to TRBJ2-7, with TRBD1 identical over 8 bases. V gave up 5 bases and J gave up 4 bases; unmatched junction bases: 7. The germline CDR1 and CDR2 sequences are SGHAT and FQNNGV. The CDR3 is made up of 14 amino acids. CDR3 bases: TGTGCCAGCAGCGACCGGGACAGGTCTTACGAGCAGTACTTC. Its translation: CASSDRDRSYEQYF. The variable domain in full, with the rest retrieved from reference TRBV11-2 and TRBJ2-7, is EAGVAQSPRYKIIEKRQSVAFWCNPISGHATLYWYQQILGQGPKLLIQFQNNGVVDDSQLPKDRFSAERLKGVDSTLKIQPAKLEDSAVYLCASSDRDRSYEQYFGPGTRLTVT.

This chain uses TRBV10-3 with TRBJ2-1; perhaps TRBD2 as D (6 bases). The germline V gene encodes CDR1 ENHRY and CDR2 SYGVKD. The length of the CDR3 is 14 residues. With 2 bases removed from V and 6 bases from J, the gap between germline ends came to 11 bases. In nucleotides, the CDR3 is TGTGCCATCAGTGAGACACTAGCTACCAATGAGCAGTTCTTC. It yields the protein CAISETLATNEQFF.

The V gene is TRBV5-4, the J gene TRBJ2-3; a possible D gene is TRBD2 (5 bases). Trimming pared 3 bases from V and 5 bases from J, leaving 16 bases between. CDR1 SGHNT and CDR2 YYREEE come from the germline V gene (reference sequence). The CDR3 is 15 residues long. CDR3 in DNA: TGTGCCAGCAGCTCTCAACTAGGAGGAGGAGATACGCAGTATTTT. Translated, it gives CASSSQLGGGDTQYF.

The chain has TRBV19 and TRBJ1-1, with D perhaps matching TRBD1 (6 bases). Germline assignment: CDR1 LNHDA and CDR2 SQIVND (reference sequence). Trimming took 1 base from V and 5 from J, leaving 17 bases between them. The CDR3 loop spans 16 amino acids. CDR3 DNA: TGTGCCAGTAGTATAGGCACCAGGGGATCAAGGACTGAAGCTTTCTTT. Protein sequence: CASSIGTRGSRTEAFF. Drawing the rest from reference TRBV19 and TRBJ1-1, the complete variable domain is DGGITQSPKYLFRKEGQNVTLSCEQNLNHDAMYWYRQDPGQGLRLIYYSQIVNDFQKGDIAEGYSVSREKKESFPLTVTSAQKNPTAFYLCASSIGTRGSRTEAFFGQGTRLTVV.

J is TRBJ2-7 and V is TRBV11-2; 10 bases are shared with TRBD2. The junction had 8 bases not matched to a gene; V was cut back by 6 bases and J by 3 bases. The CDR3 is 15 residues long. The germline CDR1 and CDR2 sequences are SGHAT and FQNNGV. The CDR3 reads CASRWSGRALYEQYF. The CDR3 DNA is TGTGCCAGCAGATGGAGCGGGAGGGCCCTCTACGAGCAGTACTTC. Together with reference TRBV11-2 and TRBJ2-7, the CDR3 gives the full variable domain: EAGVAQSPRYKIIEKRQSVAFWCNPISGHATLYWYQQILGQGPKLLIQFQNNGVVDDSQLPKDRFSAERLKGVDSTLKIQPAKLEDSAVYLCASRWSGRALYEQYFGPGTRLTVT.

This clone turned up a few times. The chain links TRBV10-3 to TRBJ2-3, with TRBD1 identical over 8 bases. Per the germline V gene, CDR1 is ENHRY and CDR2 is SYGVKD. The CDR3 extends over 15 amino acids. J was trimmed by 2 bases and V by 8 bases; bases with no gene match: 9. DNA of the CDR3: TGTGCCATCGGGGCCCGGACAGGGAACACAGATACGCAGTATTTT. As protein: CAIGARTGNTDTQYF.

The genes are TRBV7-3 and TRBJ2-1, with 8 nucleotides matching TRBD2. Looked up from germline, CDR1 is SGHTA and CDR2 is FQGTGA. The CDR3 extends over 15 amino acids. V was pared by 2 bases and J by 6 bases, with 6 bases of the junction left unmatched. The CDR3 region has the DNA TGTGCCAGCAGCTTAGGTCTAGCGGGTTTCAATGAGCAGTTCTTC. Its translation is CASSLGLAGFNEQFF.

The CDR3 sequence: CASSSPDRGDRESQQSYEQYF. CDR3 nucleotide sequence: TGTGCCAGCAGCTCGCCTGATAGGGGCGACAGGGAGTCTCAACAATCCTACGAGCAGTACTTC. V and J are TRBV7-4 and TRBJ2-7; 7 bases match TRBD1. The CDR3 length is 21 residues. J lost 1 base, V lost 4 bases, and 25 bases had no gene match. Germline V CDR1 and CDR2: SGHVT, SQSDAQ. Based on the CDR3 plus reference TRBV7-4 and TRBJ2-7, the full variable domain is GAGVSQSPRYKVAKRGRDVALRCDSISGHVTLYWYRQTLGQGSEVLTYSQSDAQRDKSGRPSGRFSAERPERSVSTLKIQRTEQGDSAVYLCASSSPDRGDRESQQSYEQYFGPGTRLTVT.

The J gene is TRBJ2-1, the V gene TRBV27; 9 nucleotides agree with TRBD2. In germline, CDR1 is MNHEY, CDR2 SMNVEV (reference sequence). J was trimmed by 8 bases and V by 2 bases; bases with no gene match: 7. The CDR3 spans 15 residues. The CDR3 nucleotides read TGTGCCAGCAGTTTAGTGGCGGGAGGGCCCTATGAGCAGTTCTTC. Its protein product is CASSLVAGGPYEQFF.

To note about this clone: The germline gene is not matched at one end of the junction; a read error may be the cause. The chain has TRBV4-2 and TRBJ2-3; D is uncertain. The CDR3 totals 14 residues. Germline CDR1 LGHNA, CDR2 YNFKEQ. CDR3 DNA sequence: TGTGTCAGCAGCCAAGAAAAAAACTCAGATACGCAGTATTTT. Translation gives CVSSQEKNSDTQYF.

This chain connects TRBV4-1 to TRBJ1-5; weak D call: TRBD1 (5 bases). CDR3 size: 16 residues. V shed 2 bases and J shed 5 bases, with 16 bases lying between them. Germline V lookup: CDR1 MGHRA, CDR2 YSYEKL. CDR3 bases: TGCGCCAGCAGCCAATTCCCGCAGGGCGTCGATCAGCCCCAGCATTTT. It yields the protein CASSQFPQGVDQPQHF.

The table lists this clone with a count of one. V usage is TRBV7-2 and J usage is TRBJ2-3; 8 nucleotides align to TRBD2. Germline values: CDR1 SGHTA, CDR2 FQGNSA. The CDR3 spans 16 residues. Trimming took 0 bases from V and 3 from J; bases not matched to a gene: 5. The CDR3 protein is CASSLAPAGGTDTQYF. The CDR3 DNA follows: TGTGCCAGCAGCTTAGCCCCTGCGGGAGGAACAGATACGCAGTATTTT.

The CDR3 DNA reads TGTGCCAGCAGGGCGACAGGAAGGGATACGGGGCAGTACTTC. Translating gives CASRATGRDTGQYF. This chain uses TRBV6-5 with TRBJ2-7, with a tentative D call TRBD1 (6 bases). In germline, CDR1 is MNHEY, CDR2 SVGAGI. CDR3 size: 14 residues. V was cut by 6 bases and J by 9 bases, with 21 bases left in between.

The chain links TRBV7-3 to TRBJ2-5; D might be TRBD2 (6 bases). Germline CDR1 is SGHTA and CDR2 is FQGTGA. The V and J ends lost 5 bases and 3 bases respectively, with 10 bases between them. The CDR3 is 13 residues long. The CDR3 coding sequence is TGTGCCAGCAGCCGGAGGAGGGAAGAGACCCAGTACTTC. It yields the protein CASSRRREETQYF.

In nucleotides, the CDR3 is TGTGCCAGCTCACGGGAGGCCGGAAACACCATATATTTT. The encoded protein is CASSREAGNTIYF. This chain links TRBV18 with TRBJ1-3; the D is unclear. Germline-derived CDR1 and CDR2 are KGHSH and LQKENI. Between the trimmed V and J ends, which lost 4 bases and 4 bases, there was a span of 8 bases. CDR3 size: 13 residues.

The rearrangement links TRBV4-1 to TRBJ1-1; 8 nucleotides match TRBD1. Germline V gives CDR1 MGHRA, CDR2 YSYEKL. V shed 6 bases and J 6 bases; nucleotides not matched to a gene: 6. CDR3 length: 13 amino acids. For the CDR3, the DNA is TGCGCCAGCAGGTTCGGACAGGGCGCTGAAGCTTTCTTT. This codes for CASRFGQGAEAFF.